This T cell receptor beta chain originates from a study of blood T cell repertoires in COVID-19. About the research overall: PBMCs, B-cell-depleted T cells, or T cells provided the cDNA or gDNA that made up the material.

This CDR3 comprises 15 residues. The V end lost 2 bases, the J end lost 0 bases, and 8 bases lay between the germline ends. From germline, CDR1 is SGHTA and CDR2 FQGNSA. Methods used by the authors: Amplified reference gene primers provided the basis for estimating nucleated cell counts. Data came from immunoSEQ multiplex PCR; TCRdb stores just in-frame clones and leaves some out. V, J and clone size are taken as reported in that table, and D and trimming were inferred from the DNA itself. The sample carries more than 130,000 clones, 70% to 85% recorded once. Only one count was recorded for this clone.

This sequence originates from a woman over 75 in a cohort sampled during active or convalescent COVID-19. The chain combines TRBV7-2 with TRBJ2-1; maybe TRBD1 (5 bases). The sequenced sample consisted of peripheral blood. The CDR3 coding sequence is TGTGCCAGCAGCTTACGACAGAGCTCCTACAATGAGCAGTTCTTC. Translation gives CASSLRQSSYNEQFF.